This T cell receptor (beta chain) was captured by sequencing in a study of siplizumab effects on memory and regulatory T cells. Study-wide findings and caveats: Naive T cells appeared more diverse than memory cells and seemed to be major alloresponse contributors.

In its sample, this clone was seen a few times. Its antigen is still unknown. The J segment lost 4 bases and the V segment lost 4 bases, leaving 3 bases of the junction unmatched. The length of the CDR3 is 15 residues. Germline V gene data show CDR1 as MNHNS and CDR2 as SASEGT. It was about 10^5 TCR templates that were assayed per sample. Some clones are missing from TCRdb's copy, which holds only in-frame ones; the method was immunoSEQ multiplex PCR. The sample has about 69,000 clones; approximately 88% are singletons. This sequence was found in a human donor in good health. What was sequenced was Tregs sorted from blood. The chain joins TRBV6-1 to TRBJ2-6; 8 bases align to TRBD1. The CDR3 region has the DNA TGTGCCAGCAGTGCGACAGGGGTGGGGGCCAACGTCCTGACTTTC. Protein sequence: CASSATGVGANVLTF.